The 15 T cell receptor beta chains reported below all come from one sample, sequenced in a study of T cells in women clearing cervical HPV infection. TCRdb's table, derived via immunoSEQ multiplex PCR, lists solely in-frame clones and lacks some. This sample's clone table lists some 21,000 clones. Sequenced material: blood buffy coat. Receptor source: a woman aged 18 to 75 with a cervical HPV16 infection that either progressed to CIN3+ or cleared (not recorded which).

A note on this clone: The read falls 3 residues short of the CDR3 end, and the missing part is taken from the germline J gene. This chain joins TRBV28 and TRBJ2-5, with 9 bases aligning to TRBD1. Germline CDR1 reads MDHEN; CDR2 reads SYDVKM. V trimming: 5 bases; J trimming: 3 bases; junction bases outside the gene matches: 10. The CDR3 totals 16 residues. The part of the CDR3 DNA that was read is TGTGCCAGCAGTGCGGGACAGGGTGGTGTTGAAGAGACC. This translates into CASSAGQGGVEET. The entire CDR3 protein reads CASSAGQGGVEETQYF.

Here the CDR3 reads CASSILGNTIYF. The CDR3 DNA, read in part, is TGTGCCAGTAGTATACTTGGAAACACC. The V and J genes are TRBV19 and TRBJ1-3, with D hard to call. The CDR3 end is not reached by the read, which stops 3 residues before it; the germline J gene fills it in. The germline CDR1 and CDR2 sequences are LNHDA and SQIVND (reference sequence). The CDR3 totals 12 residues. With 2 bases removed from V and 3 bases from J, the gap between germline ends came to 2 bases.

Concerning this clone: The CDR3 end lies 3 residues beyond the end of the read and is filled in from the germline J gene. J is TRBJ2-7 and V is TRBV6-1; D possibly corresponds to TRBD1 (5 bases). Germline CDR1 reads MNHNS; CDR2 reads SASEGT. The CDR3 length is 15 residues. Trimming removed 0 bases at V and 0 bases at J, with 9 bases between. The CDR3 reads CASSEAFDSSYEQYF. CDR3 DNA, as far as it was read: TGTGCCAGCAGTGAAGCCTTTGACAGCTCCTACGAG.

Points on this clone: The read is 3 residues too short to cover the CDR3 end, so that end is filled in from the germline J gene. V gene TRBV2 combines with J gene TRBJ2-2; possibly TRBD1 for D (5 bases). The CDR3 covers 13 residues. Germline-derived CDR1 and CDR2 are SNHLY and FYNNEI. Trimming stripped 8 bases from V and 8 bases from J, with 15 bases between. The CDR3 sequence: CASQREGVGELFF. CDR3 DNA (partial): TGTGCCAGCCAGAGAGAAGGGGTAGGGGAG.

This CDR3 reads CSAQQIQSSYEQYF. CDR3 DNA, as far as it was read: TGCAGTGCTCAACAAATCCAGAGCTCCTACGAG. This chain connects TRBV20-1 to TRBJ2-7, with D unclear. The read stops 3 residues short of the end of the CDR3; the missing end is completed from the germline J gene. Germline CDR1 and CDR2: DFQATT and SNEGSKA (reference sequence). This CDR3 contains 14 residues. Trimming left V 5 bases short and J 0 bases short, with 14 bases between.

About this clone: The DNA ends 3 residues before the CDR3 does, and the rest of the CDR3 is filled in from the germline J gene. The rearrangement links TRBV19 to TRBJ2-7, with D possibly matching TRBD1 (5 bases). Trimming removed 6 bases at V and 2 bases at J, with 11 bases between. The CDR3 has 13 amino acids. Germline CDR1 LNHDA, CDR2 SQIVND (reference sequence). The CDR3 bases that were read are TGTGCCAGTAGAGTTGGACATACCTACGAG. It codes for CASRVGHTYE. In full, the CDR3 is CASRVGHTYEQYF.

On this clone: The sequence runs out 3 residues before the end of the CDR3; the remainder is reconstructed from the germline J gene. The rearrangement links TRBV7-8 to TRBJ2-3, with 10 bases identical to TRBD2. The CDR3 has 16 residues. Unmatched junction bases numbered 6, after V lost 1 base and J lost 5 bases. CDR1 and CDR2 from the germline V gene are SGHVS and FQNEAQ. The sequenced CDR3 bases are TGTGCCAGCAGCTTAGAGGCTAGCGGGAGTGGAGATACG. This gives the protein CASSLEASGSGDT. The complete CDR3 reads CASSLEASGSGDTQYF.

A note on this clone: The read halts 3 residues ahead of the CDR3 end, with the missing end drawn from the germline J gene. The chain combines TRBV5-1 with TRBJ2-7; 10 nucleotides match TRBD2. Germline trimming cut 1 base from V and 1 base from J; bases unmatched to any gene: 5. Germline values: CDR1 SGHRS, CDR2 YFSETQ. This CDR3 spans 16 amino acids. The CDR3 DNA, read in part, is TGCGCCAGCAGCTTGACCGGGACTAGCGATTCCTACGAG. It is translated as CASSLTGTSDSYE. The whole CDR3 region reads CASSLTGTSDSYEQYF.

To note about this clone: The CDR3 end lies 3 residues beyond the end of the read and is filled in from the germline J gene. The V gene is TRBV29-1, the J gene TRBJ2-2; weak D call: TRBD1 (5 bases). Germline V gene sequence: CDR1 SQVTM, CDR2 ANQGSEA. This CDR3 is 14 amino acids long. Deletions cut 5 bases from V and 0 bases from J, with 10 bases between. CDR3 loop: CSVRQNPNTGELFF. The covered CDR3 bases are TGCAGCGTTAGACAGAACCCGAACACCGGGGAG.

Considering frequency, this clone is medium-sized. The DNA ends 3 residues before the CDR3 does, and the rest of the CDR3 is filled in from the germline J gene. This sample includes further DNA sequences coding for the same CDR3. The chain combines TRBV6-4 with TRBJ2-3; 7 positions agree with TRBD2. CDR3 size: 15 residues. Germline V gene lookup returns CDR1 MRHNA and CDR2 SNTAGT. V lost 2 bases to trimming and J lost 1 base; unmatched junction nucleotides: 3. The CDR3 loop reads CASSDGTSGTDTQYF. Incomplete CDR3 DNA: TGTGCCAGCAGTGACGGTACTAGCGGCACAGATACG.

Of note for this clone: Read sequence stops 3 residues before the CDR3 end, and the germline J gene provides the missing end. The V and J genes are TRBV12-3 or TRBV12-4 and TRBJ1-4; no definite D call. This CDR3 has 14 amino acids. Trimming took 2 bases from V and 8 from J, leaving 12 bases between them. CDR3 sequence reads: CASSLTGLGEKLFF. The part of the CDR3 DNA that was read is TGTGCCAGCAGTTTAACGGGGTTAGGGGAAAAA.

Note on this clone: The read ends 3 residues shy of where the CDR3 ends; the end is completed using the germline J gene. This sequence joins TRBV12-3 or TRBV12-4 and TRBJ2-3, with TRBD1 matching 7 bases. V trimming: 6 bases; J trimming: 2 bases; junction bases outside the gene matches: 8. This CDR3 region has 15 residues. The DNA read from the CDR3 is TGTGCCAGCAGGGAACGGGACAGTTACACAGATACG. This encodes CASRERDSYTDT. The whole CDR3 sequence reads CASRERDSYTDTQYF.

In regard to this clone: The read comes to an end 3 residues before the CDR3 does, leaving the germline J gene to fill in the end. The chain carries TRBV19 and TRBJ1-2; no clear D gene. Germline loops: CDR1 LNHDA, CDR2 SQIVND (reference sequence). The length of the CDR3 is 15 residues. CDR3 DNA (partial): TGTGCCAGTAGTATTCCTAACGGCGGCTCCTACGAC. It translates to CASSIPNGGSYD. The full CDR3 reads CASSIPNGGSYDYTF.

Worth noting for this clone: The read terminates 3 residues before the CDR3 end, so the remaining end is supplied by the germline J gene. This chain joins TRBV5-1 and TRBJ2-2; a possible D gene is TRBD1 (5 bases). The germline V gene has CDR1 SGHRS and CDR2 YFSETQ. Trimming pared 4 bases from V and 1 base from J, leaving 26 bases between. The CDR3 covers 20 residues. The sequenced part of the CDR3 DNA is TGCGCCAGCAGCGTTGACTTATGGGGCGGTTCTCCCTGGAACACCGGGGAG. As protein: CASSVDLWGGSPWNTGE. The whole CDR3 is CASSVDLWGGSPWNTGELFF.

In the case of this clone: The observed sequence ends 3 residues before the CDR3 terminus, with the missing tail filled in from the germline J gene. The V and J genes are TRBV7-6 and TRBJ1-2; 9 bases map to TRBD1. This CDR3 spans 13 amino acids. Germline values: CDR1 SGHVS, CDR2 FNYEAQ. CDR3 loop: CASSSGTGRGYTF. Partial CDR3 DNA: TGTGCCAGCAGCTCCGGGACAGGGAGAGGC.